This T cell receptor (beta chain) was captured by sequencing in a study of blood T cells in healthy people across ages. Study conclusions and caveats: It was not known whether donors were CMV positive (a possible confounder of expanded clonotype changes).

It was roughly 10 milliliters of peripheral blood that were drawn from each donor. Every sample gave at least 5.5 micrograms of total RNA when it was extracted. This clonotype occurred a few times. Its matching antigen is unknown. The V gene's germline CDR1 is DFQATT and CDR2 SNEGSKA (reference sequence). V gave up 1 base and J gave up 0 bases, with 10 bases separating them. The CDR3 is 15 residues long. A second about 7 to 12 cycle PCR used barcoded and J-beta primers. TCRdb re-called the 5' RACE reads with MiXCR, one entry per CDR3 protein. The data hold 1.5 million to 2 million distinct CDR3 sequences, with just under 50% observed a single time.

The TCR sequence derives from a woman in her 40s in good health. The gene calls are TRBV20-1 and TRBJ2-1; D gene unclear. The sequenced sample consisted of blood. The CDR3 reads CSARALASSYNEQFF. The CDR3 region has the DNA TGCAGTGCTAGAGCTCTGGCGAGCTCCTACAATGAGCAGTTCTTC.